Listed below are T cell receptor beta chains from one sample, sequenced in a study of blood T cell repertoires in COVID-19. The repertoire was sequenced with immunoSEQ multiplex PCR; TCRdb's copy has only in-frame clones and lacks some. Of fewer than 25,000 clones listed, 80% to 95% are singletons. The sequencing input was peripheral blood. The source is a man in his 70s with acute or convalescent COVID-19. Both conserved end residues are part of each CDR3. A D gene is named only where the DNA matches it firmly. Only some rows state a clone size, as once, few, many or a class for expanded clones.

D	size	V	J	DNA	CDR3
TRBD2	NA	TRBV5-6	TRBJ2-1	TGTGCCAGCAGCTGGCGAAGGCCTAGCGGGGGGGCCGGCCCATTCTTC	CASSWRRPSGGAGPFF
TRBD1	once	TRBV5-8	TRBJ1-1	TGTGCCAGCAGTAAAAGACAGGGATACACTGAAGCTTTCTTT	CASSKRQGYTEAFF
NA	NA	TRBV9	TRBJ1-4	TGTGCCAGCAGCGTAGGAGTTGGGAGGGCAGGTGATGTGGATAAGGAAAAACTGTTTTTT	CASSVGVGRAGDVDKEKLFF
NA	once	TRBV4-1	TRBJ1-5	TGCGCCAGCAGCCAAGATTTGAGGGGGATAGGGAATCAGCCCCAGCATTTT	CASSQDLRGIGNQPQHF
TRBD1	NA	TRBV10-3	TRBJ1-6	TGTGCCATCGGACAGGGAGAAAATTCACCCCTCCACTTT	CAIGQGENSPLHF
TRBD1	NA	TRBV6-4	TRBJ2-2	TGTGCCAGCAGTGACCCCACGGACAGGCCCAGGCCCACGAACACCGGGGAGCTGTTTTTT	CASSDPTDRPRPTNTGELFF
NA	once	TRBV28	TRBJ1-2	TGTGCCAGCAGCCTCGGAGGTACCCGGGGTGGCTACACCTTC	CASSLGGTRGGYTF
TRBD1	NA	TRBV19	TRBJ1-1	TGTGCCAGTAGTGACCGGACAGGGTCTGAAGCTTTCTTT	CASSDRTGSEAFF
TRBD2	NA	TRBV4-3	TRBJ2-3	TGCGCCAGCAGCCAAGAACTAGCGGGGGGCACAGATACGCAGTATTTT	CASSQELAGGTDTQYF
TRBD1	NA	TRBV27	TRBJ1-5	TGTGCCAGCAGTTCAGACAGGGCCAATCAGCCCCAGCATTTT	CASSSDRANQPQHF
NA	NA	TRBV4-3	TRBJ2-7	TGCGCCAGCAGCCAAGGAGTCCTGAGCTCCTACGAGCAGTACTTC	CASSQGVLSSYEQYF
NA	NA	TRBV4-1	TRBJ1-2	TGCGCCAGCAGCCAAGACGACACGGTAGTACGGGGAACTAACTATGGCTACACCTTC	CASSQDDTVVRGTNYGYTF
TRBD1	NA	TRBV4-1	TRBJ2-7	TGCGCCAGCAGCCCGCGACAGGGTATGGACCACGAGCAGTACTTC	CASSPRQGMDHEQYF
NA	NA	TRBV28	TRBJ1-1	TGTGCCAGCGATGGGCAAACTAACACTGAAGCTTTCTTT	CASDGQTNTEAFF
TRBD1	NA	TRBV5-5	TRBJ1-5	TGTGCCAGCAGCTCGCAATCACAGGGGGATCAGCCCCAGCATTTT	CASSSQSQGDQPQHF
NA	NA	TRBV30	TRBJ1-2	TGTGCCTGGAGCGACATTCCAGGCTACACCTTC	CAWSDIPGYTF
NA	NA	TRBV7-2	TRBJ1-4	TGTGCCAGCAGCTCCCGGGGAGGGGAGAGCGAAAAACTGTTTTTT	CASSSRGGESEKLFF
NA	NA	TRBV6-5	TRBJ2-7	TGTGCCAGCAGTTACCGCGGGAACTCCTACGAGCAGTACTTC	CASSYRGNSYEQYF
TRBD1	NA	TRBV5-5	TRBJ1-5	TGTGCCAGCAGCGGACAGGGGTTCCATCAGCCCCAGCATTTT	CASSGQGFHQPQHF
NA	NA	TRBV3-1/TRBV3-2	TRBJ1-1	TGTGCCAGCAGCCAACGTGAGTCGTCTGAAGCTTTCTTT	CASSQRESSEAFF
NA	NA	TRBV6-2/TRBV6-3	TRBJ2-5	TGTGCCAGCAGTTCCCCCCGGGGAACCTTAGGGACCCAGTACTTC	CASSSPRGTLGTQYF
TRBD2	NA	TRBV14	TRBJ2-3	TGTGCCAGCAGCCGGGGGGGGATCTATACAGATACGCAGTATTTT	CASSRGGIYTDTQYF
NA	NA	TRBV20-1	TRBJ2-1	TGCAGTGCTAGTGATGGGGCCTCCTACAATGAGCAGTTCTTC	CSASDGASYNEQFF
TRBD2	once	TRBV6-2/TRBV6-3	TRBJ2-1	TGTGCCAGCAGTCAGACCCGGGGACTAGCGGGGGCCAATGAGCAGTTCTTC	CASSQTRGLAGANEQFF
TRBD1	NA	TRBV6-2/TRBV6-3	TRBJ1-1	TGTGCCAGCAGTTATTCCACGACAGGGGGCAGGGCGAACACTGAAGCTTTCTTT	CASSYSTTGGRANTEAFF
TRBD2	NA	TRBV29-1	TRBJ2-2	TGCAGCGTTATCGGGGGAGGGAGCACCGGGGAGCTGTTTTTT	CSVIGGGSTGELFF
TRBD1	once	TRBV3-1/TRBV3-2	TRBJ2-2	TGTGCCAGCAGCGACAGGGAAGGGTCCGGGGAGCTGTTTTTT	CASSDREGSGELFF
NA	few	TRBV19	TRBJ1-5	TGTGCCAGTAGTGTGGGACAAGGGGGACAGCCCCAGCATTTT	CASSVGQGGQPQHF
TRBD2	NA	TRBV19	TRBJ2-1	TGTGCCAGTAGTACTAGCGGGAGGGTTTTTGAGCAGTTCTTC	CASSTSGRVFEQFF
NA	NA	TRBV18	TRBJ2-7	TGTGCCAGCTCACCATTGGAGTCGGAAGAGCAGTACTTC	CASSPLESEEQYF
NA	few	TRBV18	TRBJ2-6	TGTGCCAGCTCACACGCCGCAGGGGTCGTAGCTGGGGCCAACGTCCTGACTTTC	CASSHAAGVVAGANVLTF
TRBD2	NA	TRBV7-3	TRBJ2-1	TGTGCCAGCAGCCAAGGACTAGCGGGGGGGCTGGATGAGCAGTTCTTC	CASSQGLAGGLDEQFF
NA	NA	TRBV24-1	TRBJ2-2	TGTGCCACCAGTGATTTGCTGGCGGGCGGGGAGCTGTTTTTT	CATSDLLAGGELFF
NA	NA	TRBV5-1	TRBJ1-6	TGCGCCAGCAGCCAAGGTCAGGTCGGGGGTTCACCCCTCCACTTT	CASSQGQVGGSPLHF
TRBD2	NA	TRBV28	TRBJ2-3	TGTGCCAGCAGCTTTATCTGGACTAGCGGGAGTGGTACGCAGTATTTT	CASSFIWTSGSGTQYF
TRBD1	NA	TRBV7-6	TRBJ2-1	TGTGCCAGCAGCTTACTTATCGGGACAGGGGGTGGGAATGAGCAGTTCTTC	CASSLLIGTGGGNEQFF
NA	NA	TRBV4-3	TRBJ1-2	TGCGCCAGCAGCCAAGATGACGGGGTATCTGGCTACACCTTC	CASSQDDGVSGYTF
TRBD1	NA	TRBV19	TRBJ1-6	TGTGCCAGTAGTTCTCGACAGGGGAGCTCCTATAATTCACCCCTCCACTTT	CASSSRQGSSYNSPLHF
NA	NA	TRBV28	TRBJ2-7	TGTGCCAGCAGTATTAGAGGCGACGAGCAGTACTTC	CASSIRGDEQYF
TRBD2	NA	TRBV19	TRBJ2-2	TGTGCCAGTAAAGCGGGAGGGCCCTCCAGGAACACCGGGGAGCTGTTTTTT	CASKAGGPSRNTGELFF
TRBD2	NA	TRBV5-4	TRBJ2-5	TGTGCCAGCAGCTTGGGCGCTAGCGGGGGGGCGGAAGAGACCCAGTACTTC	CASSLGASGGAEETQYF
TRBD2	NA	TRBV5-1	TRBJ2-1	TGCGCCAGCAGCTACGCATATCTAGCGGGAGGGCCGGATGAGCAGTTCTTC	CASSYAYLAGGPDEQFF
NA	NA	TRBV5-1	TRBJ1-2	TGCGCCAGCAGCTTCGAGGGCAGCTGGGGCTACACCTTC	CASSFEGSWGYTF
NA	NA	TRBV2	TRBJ2-7	TGTGCCAGCAGTGAACTCTACGAGCAGTACTTC	CASSELYEQYF
NA	NA	TRBV9	TRBJ2-2	TGTGCCAGCAGCGTAGGCGGGAGAGGGACATCGAACACCGGGGAGCTGTTTTTT	CASSVGGRGTSNTGELFF
NA	NA	TRBV19	TRBJ2-1	TGTGCCAGTAGTATCGCGGGGTTCTCCTACAATGAGCAGTTCTTC	CASSIAGFSYNEQFF
NA	NA	TRBV10-3	TRBJ1-6	TGTGCCATCGGCCCGGTGGCGGGAAATTCACCCCTCCACTTT	CAIGPVAGNSPLHF
NA	NA	TRBV30	TRBJ1-5	TGTGCCTGGAGTCTGAATCAGCCAGGGCCTCAGCCCCAGCATTTT	CAWSLNQPGPQPQHF
TRBD1	NA	TRBV5-1	TRBJ1-4	TGCGCCAGCAGCTTGGAGGGGGCTGAAAAACTGTTTTTT	CASSLEGAEKLFF
NA	NA	TRBV27	TRBJ1-6	TGTGCCAGCAGTCCCCTGGGGGGGGGCAATTCACCCCTCCACTTT	CASSPLGGGNSPLHF
TRBD1	once	TRBV27	TRBJ2-7	TGTGCCAGCAGTTCGAAGGCTTTTGGGACAGGGGCCAACGAGCAGTACTTC	CASSSKAFGTGANEQYF
TRBD2	NA	TRBV27	TRBJ2-1	TGTGCCAGCAGTTTACGACTAGCGGGAGGGGGTGAGCAGTTCTTC	CASSLRLAGGGEQFF
NA	NA	TRBV14	TRBJ1-2	TGTGCCAGCAGCCAACAGGGGCCTAACTATGGCTACACCTTC	CASSQQGPNYGYTF